The rows below give T cell receptor beta chains drawn from one sample of a study of OX40 agonist ivuxolimab in advanced cancers. The method was immunoSEQ multiplex PCR; TCRdb's version includes in-frame clones alone and lacks a portion of them. This table has about 35,000 clones, roughly 80% appearing once. Specimen: CD4+ or CD8+ T cells sorted from blood, collected in a trial of the OX40 agonist ivuxolimab. The source of these receptors is an adult with an advanced solid tumor such as melanoma, head and neck, liver or kidney cancer. Both conserved end residues are part of each CDR3. The D gene is left open where the match is weak.

j_call d_call v_call cdr3_aa
TRBJ2-2 TRBD1 TRBV19 CASSNLDRATGELFF
TRBJ2-1 - TRBV4-3 CASSQDPGVGYNEQFF
TRBJ1-2 - TRBV9 CASSPETGLKVRGYTF
TRBJ2-7 - TRBV9 CASSADGQQYF
TRBJ2-2 - TRBV29-1 CSAAGENTGELFF
TRBJ2-7 TRBD1 TRBV15 CATSKRGQGYYEQYF
TRBJ2-7 TRBD2 TRBV5-1 CASSLLPTLSGMVSYEQYF
TRBJ2-7 - TRBV5-1 CASSLPLYPYAGEQYF
TRBJ2-7 - TRBV27 CASSPRGLEGYEQYF
TRBJ2-1 TRBD2 TRBV13 CASSLASGGSRNEQFF
TRBJ2-5 TRBD1 TRBV6-6 CASSYSNRGREETQYF
TRBJ2-7 - TRBV12-1 CASSFAGGRPLNFYEQYF
TRBJ1-1 TRBD1 TRBV4-1 CASTDRGIRGAFF
TRBJ1-1 - TRBV4-1 CASSQEAQMNTEAFF
TRBJ2-1 - TRBV6-1 CASSETVSNEQFF
TRBJ2-7 - TRBV5-8 CASRVQGGAYEQYF
TRBJ2-7 TRBD1 TRBV9 CASSVARDRGSEQYF
TRBJ1-4 - TRBV14 CASSQVMGATNEKLFF
TRBJ1-4 TRBD1 TRBV9 CASSPDRVGEKLFF
TRBJ2-7 TRBD1 TRBV27 CASRRDSRYEQYF
TRBJ2-7 TRBD1 TRBV5-4 CASSPPGQGAWGGDEQYF
TRBJ2-7 - TRBV4-1 CASSLPPGQIISEQYF
TRBJ1-6 - TRBV7-9 CASSPGLSSPLHF
TRBJ1-1 - TRBV19 CASSIWGENTEAFF
TRBJ2-7 - TRBV7-3 CASSSSLDDSYEQYF
TRBJ2-2 TRBD2 TRBV11-2 CASSPSGGNTGELFF
TRBJ2-3 - TRBV11-3 CASSLDRTDTQYF
TRBJ2-7 - TRBV7-2 CASSLVTGSYEQYF
TRBJ1-1 - TRBV30 CAWSVGLKAFF
TRBJ2-1 TRBD2 TRBV15 CATSRDRTERGINEQFF